The T cell receptor (beta chain) under discussion was sequenced for a study of T-cell memory formation after mild COVID-19. Findings and caveats of the study: Later expanders leaned toward CD4+, whereas clones contracting from day 15 to 85 were balanced CD4/CD8. Memory sampled before infection contained some responding clones, suggesting cross-reactive memory joined. Nothing showed for sure that second-wave clones peaking on day 37 were SARS-CoV-2 specific.

Concerning this clonotype itself: The antigen is undetermined.

This CDR3 comprises 15 residues. The germline V and J ends were trimmed by 2 bases and 2 bases, with 12 bases remaining between them. Germline V gives CDR1 MNHNS, CDR2 SASEGT. The TCR alpha and TCR beta cDNA libraries, bearing sample barcodes and UMIs, were generated by 5'RACE using constant-segment primers. TCRdb processed the 5' RACE reads anew with MiXCR; each CDR3 protein has one entry. The profile covers 75,000 to 90,000 distinct CDR3 sequences, with around 13% appearing a single time and roughly 30% taken by the ten largest. V and J are TRBV6-1 and TRBJ1-1; D is undetermined. Sample: PBMCs or a T cell subset sorted from them (not recorded which). The source is an adult woman who had mild COVID-19 (a few samples of this study predate the infection). Cell type and time point are not known. CDR3 DNA: TGTGCCAGCAGTGAAAATCCGAGGCTAAACACTGAAGCTTTCTTT. This encodes CASSENPRLNTEAFF.